The 25 T cell receptor beta chains presented below share a single source sample, sequenced in a study of CD8 T cells in ankylosing spondylitis (dated by TCRdb to about 2017). Library prep was done by 5' RACE. Sequencing used an Illumina HiSeq 2500. TCRdb itself trimmed the public reads at Q25 with fastp, ran MiXCR and retained productive beta chains. Rows merge per CDR3 protein into single entries with the most common DNA and genes. The sample data list 150,000 to 200,000 distinct CDR3 sequences, and around 32% of these were observed just once. The ten largest make up about 6% of the sample. Sequencing used synovial fluid, either unsorted or a sorted T cell fraction (not recorded which). The receptor set was obtained from a male donor with ankylosing spondylitis.

In its sample, this clonotype was seen many times. The chain recombines TRBV29-1 with TRBJ2-1; TRBD2 matches at 13 bases. Germline V gene data show CDR1 as SQVTM and CDR2 as ANQGSEA. The CDR3 has 15 amino acids. V lost 7 bases, J lost 4 bases, and 7 bases stayed unmatched. DNA of the CDR3: TGCAGCGGTAAACTAGCGGGAGGGCCTTACAATGAGCAGTTCTTC. Encoded protein: CSGKLAGGPYNEQFF.

This clonotype was recorded many times. The chain employs TRBV20-1 and TRBJ2-7; possibly TRBD2 for D (5 bases). Germline V lookup: CDR1 DFQATT, CDR2 SNEGSKA (reference sequence). The CDR3 consists of 12 residues. Trimming cost V 1 base and J 6 bases, with 10 bases left between them. The CDR3 nucleotides read TGCAGTGCTAGAGTTTCCACTAGCGAGCAGTACTTC. It specifies CSARVSTSEQYF.

The chain carries TRBV5-1 and TRBJ1-4, with a possible D match to TRBD1 (5 bases). The CDR3 is 16 amino acids. Trimming cost V 0 bases and J 2 bases, with 11 bases left between them. Germline loops: CDR1 SGHRS, CDR2 YFSETQ. Here the CDR3 DNA reads TGCGCCAGCAGCTTGGAGGGAGGGGCCACTAATGAAAAACTGTTTTTT. This encodes CASSLEGGATNEKLFF.

The V and J genes are TRBV7-2 and TRBJ2-2; tentative D call: TRBD1 (6 bases). Germline V gene data show CDR1 as SGHTA and CDR2 as FQGNSA. The V end was cut by 6 bases, the J end by 2 bases, with 13 bases between. This CDR3 spans 15 amino acids. Here the CDR3 reads CASSYTGLNTGELFF. The CDR3 bases are TGTGCCAGCAGTTATACAGGGCTTAACACCGGGGAGCTGTTTTTT.

The sample holds many counts of this clonotype. The gene calls are TRBV20-1 and TRBJ2-7; D may be TRBD1 (6 bases). This CDR3 is built from 17 residues. With 0 bases removed from V and 0 bases from J, the gap between germline ends came to 18 bases. CDR1 is DFQATT and CDR2 is SNEGSKA in the germline V gene (reference sequence). The DNA for the CDR3 is TGCAGTGCTAGAGATTCCGTTCAAAGACAGGTCTCCTACGAGCAGTACTTC. This encodes CSARDSVQRQVSYEQYF.

This clonotype has more than one count but fewer than ten. This chain joins TRBV12-3 or TRBV12-4 and TRBJ2-5; D remains ambiguous. The CDR3 consists of 13 residues. The germline V and J ends were trimmed by 5 bases and 2 bases, with 9 bases remaining between them. The CDR3 reads CASSRDTQETQYF. CDR3 bases: TGTGCCAGCAGTCGAGACACTCAAGAGACCCAGTACTTC.

This rearrangement joins TRBV18 to TRBJ1-2; D not resolved. The V and J ends lost 3 bases and 0 bases respectively, with 11 bases between them. This CDR3 has 15 amino acids. Germline values: CDR1 KGHSH, CDR2 LQKENI. The CDR3 here is CASSPEQASNYGYTF. CDR3 nucleotide sequence: TGTGCCAGCTCACCGGAGCAGGCGTCTAACTATGGCTACACCTTC.

The gene calls are TRBV12-3 or TRBV12-4 and TRBJ1-3, with D unresolved. The CDR3 runs to 15 residues. The V end lost 3 bases, the J end lost 4 bases, and 13 bases lay between the germline ends. The CDR3 region is CASSFGRITGNTIYF. For the CDR3, the DNA is TGTGCCAGCAGTTTCGGACGAATAACAGGAAACACCATATATTTT.

This clonotype appeared a few times. The chain employs TRBV20-1 and TRBJ1-2; maybe TRBD1 (5 bases). CDR1 and CDR2 from the germline V gene are DFQATT and SNEGSKA (reference sequence). The CDR3 length is 12 residues. In DNA, the CDR3 is TGCAGGGTCGGGGACGCAAACTATGGCTACACCTTC. Translated, it gives CRVGDANYGYTF.

There are many counts of this clonotype. This chain joins TRBV7-7 and TRBJ2-1, with 7 bases lining up with TRBD2. The CDR3 is 13 amino acids. The germline gives CDR1 SSHAT, CDR2 FNYEAQ (reference sequence). The junction had 3 bases not matched to a gene; V was cut back by 1 base and J by 9 bases. CDR3: CASSLGWEGEQFF. In DNA form, the CDR3 reads TGTGCCAGCAGCTTAGGATGGGAGGGTGAGCAGTTCTTC.

The chain couples TRBV5-1 to TRBJ2-7; D assignment may be TRBD1 or TRBD2 (7 bases each). The V gene's germline CDR1 is SGHRS and CDR2 YFSETQ. The V gene lost 4 bases and the J gene lost 4 bases, with 18 bases spanning the gap. The CDR3 covers 15 residues. CDR3: CASSREAGGGYEQYF. CDR3 bases: TGCGCCAGCAGCCGGGAGGCAGGGGGAGGGTACGAGCAGTACTTC.

This clonotype was seen at least ten times. J is TRBJ2-5 and V is TRBV5-1, with 11 bases that match TRBD2. This CDR3 region has 14 residues. Germline CDR1 is SGHRS and CDR2 is YFSETQ. The V segment lost 5 bases and the J segment 3 bases; nucleotides outside the gene matches: 3. The CDR3 region has the DNA TGCGCCAGCAGTTCTAGCGGGGGGAAAGAGACCCAGTACTTC. Its translation is CASSSSGGKETQYF.

This clonotype was counted a few times. This sequence joins TRBV2 and TRBJ2-1, with 13 bases that match TRBD2. Looked up from germline, CDR1 is SNHLY and CDR2 is FYNNEI. The CDR3 contains 16 residues. V shed 0 bases and J 4 bases; nucleotides not matched to a gene: 0. For the CDR3, the DNA is TGTGCCAGCAGTGAAGCGGGACTAGCGGGATACAATGAGCAGTTCTTC. This gives the protein CASSEAGLAGYNEQFF.

The CDR3 coding sequence is TGTGCCAGCAGCAGGGGCGCGGGGCGAAAACTGTTTTTT. Protein product: CASSRGAGRKLFF. This rearrangement joins TRBV3-1 to TRBJ1-4; D might be TRBD1 (5 bases). Deletions cut 5 bases from V and 10 bases from J, with 14 bases between. The CDR3 extends over 13 amino acids. Germline CDR1 LGHDT, CDR2 YNNKEL (reference sequence).

This clonotype was seen ten or more times. V and J are TRBV12-3 or TRBV12-4 and TRBJ2-3, with 15 nucleotides matching TRBD2. The CDR3 totals 18 residues. Trimming at V came to 6 bases and at J to 0 bases, leaving 7 bases not matched to a gene. The CDR3 sequence is CASSLGLAGGPSTDTQYF. The CDR3 DNA reads TGTGCCAGCAGCCTAGGACTAGCGGGGGGGCCCAGCACAGATACGCAGTATTTT.

The rearrangement links TRBV25-1 to TRBJ1-5; D remains unclear. The CDR3 runs 14 residues. The germline V gene encodes CDR1 MGHDK and CDR2 SYGVNS. Trimming took 0 bases from V and 3 from J, leaving 6 bases between them. The CDR3 coding sequence is TGTGCCAGCAGTGAATATACAGCCAATCAGCCCCAGCATTTT. Protein product: CASSEYTANQPQHF.

This clonotype was detected a few times. This chain connects TRBV28 to TRBJ1-1; D is ambiguous. Between the trimmed V and J ends, which lost 5 bases and 6 bases, there was a span of 13 bases. The CDR3 sequence is 13 residues long. Germline-derived CDR1 and CDR2 are MDHEN and SYDVKM. Here the CDR3 reads CASSPNPVPEAFF. In DNA form, the CDR3 reads TGTGCCAGCAGTCCCAACCCCGTCCCTGAAGCTTTCTTT.

This clonotype was seen many times. V is TRBV7-3 and J is TRBJ2-1, with D possibly being TRBD2 (6 bases). Germline CDR1 SGHTA, CDR2 FQGTGA. This CDR3 spans 16 amino acids. V was clipped by 1 base and J by 9 bases, with 19 bases between them. The CDR3 DNA follows: TGTGCCAGCAGCTTAAACGAGCCGGGAGTGGGTGGTGAGCAGTTCTTC. This gives the protein CASSLNEPGVGGEQFF.

This clonotype was seen only a few times. The genes are TRBV11-2 and TRBJ2-7; D assignment may be TRBD1 or TRBD2 (5 bases each). The V end was cut by 5 bases, the J end by 1 base, with 12 bases between. The CDR3 consists of 14 residues. The germline V gene has CDR1 SGHAT and CDR2 FQNNGV. This CDR3 is CASSTRDVSYEQYF. In DNA, the CDR3 is TGTGCCAGCAGCACCAGGGACGTATCCTACGAGCAGTACTTC.

The rearrangement links TRBV28 to TRBJ2-1; 8 nucleotides agree with TRBD1. J was trimmed by 4 bases and V by 3 bases; bases with no gene match: 8. Germline V gene sequence: CDR1 MDHEN, CDR2 SYDVKM. This CDR3 spans 16 amino acids. The CDR3 protein is CASSLPGTGPYNEQFF. DNA for the CDR3: TGTGCCAGCAGTTTGCCCGGGACAGGTCCATACAATGAGCAGTTCTTC.

The genes are TRBV20-1 and TRBJ1-5; 9 nucleotides match TRBD1. The germline CDR1 and CDR2 sequences are DFQATT and SNEGSKA (reference sequence). This CDR3 contains 14 residues. V was clipped by 6 bases and J by 5 bases; unmatched bases: 8. This CDR3 is CSALGQGGHQPQHF. The CDR3 bases are TGCAGTGCCTTGGGACAGGGCGGTCATCAGCCCCAGCATTTT.

This clonotype was found many times. The chain is built from TRBV7-2 and TRBJ2-3, with TRBD2 matching over 12 bases. The V and J ends lost 4 bases and 2 bases, in that order; junction bases with no gene match: 4. The CDR3 runs to 16 residues. CDR1 SGHTA and CDR2 FQGNSA come from the germline V gene. The CDR3 sequence: CASSSGLAGNTDTQYF. Here the CDR3 DNA reads TGTGCCAGCAGCTCCGGACTAGCGGGGAACACAGATACGCAGTATTTT.

This clonotype came up many times. The rearrangement uses TRBV28 and TRBJ1-5; 7 bases match TRBD1. There are 12 residues in the CDR3. Germline CDR1 is MDHEN and CDR2 is SYDVKM. The V gene end was trimmed by 8 bases and the J gene end by 6 bases; junction bases not matched to a gene: 4. In DNA, the CDR3 is TGTGCCAGCGACAGGGACCCTCAGCCCCAGCATTTT. Protein: CASDRDPQPQHF.

At least ten counts were recorded for this clonotype. The J gene is TRBJ2-7, the V gene TRBV7-9; 8 bases are a match to TRBD2. Trimming at V came to 4 bases and at J to 3 bases, leaving 8 bases not matched to a gene. Germline CDR1 and CDR2: SEHNR and FQNEAQ (reference sequence). The CDR3 extends over 15 amino acids. The CDR3 DNA reads as TGTGCCAGCAGCTCGACTAGCGAGAACTACTACGAGCAGTACTTC. Amino acids: CASSSTSENYYEQYF. Using reference TRBV7-9 and TRBJ2-7 for the parts outside the CDR3, the full variable domain is DTGVSQNPRHKITKRGQNVTFRCDPISEHNRLYWYRQTLGQGPEFLTYFQNEAQLEKSRLLSDRFSAERPKGSFSTLEIQRTEQGDSAMYLCASSSTSENYYEQYFGPGTRLTVT.

This clonotype was counted between two and nine times. V usage is TRBV12-3 or TRBV12-4 and J usage is TRBJ2-1, with TRBD1 identical over 8 bases. This CDR3 comprises 17 residues. V dropped 6 bases and J dropped 4; count of bases not matched to a gene: 14. The chain's CDR3 is CASRPWSGRGPYNEQFF. CDR3 sequence (DNA): TGTGCCAGCAGACCCTGGTCGGGCAGGGGGCCATACAATGAGCAGTTCTTC.